These 18 T cell receptor beta chains originate from one sample sequenced in a study of blood T cell repertoires in COVID-19. TCRdb's table, derived via immunoSEQ multiplex PCR, lists solely in-frame clones and lacks some. The sample lists around 360,000 clones, about 88% seen once, with 3% in the top ten. The sequencing sample was made of PBMCs or T cells enriched from blood (not recorded which). Receptors were obtained from a woman aged 25 to 45 who had recovered from COVID-19.

The chain has TRBV6-5 and TRBJ2-5, with 9 bases identical to TRBD1. Trimming cost V 7 bases and J 5 bases; bases outside gene matches: 11. Germline V gene sequence: CDR1 MNHEY, CDR2 SVGAGI. This CDR3 comprises 15 residues. The CDR3 is CASTKVQGARETQYF. CDR3 nucleotide sequence: TGTGCCAGCACCAAAGTACAGGGGGCCAGGGAGACCCAGTACTTC.

This clone was recorded once. The chain uses TRBV30 and TRBJ1-4; D perhaps matches TRBD1 (6 bases). V dropped 2 bases and J dropped 8 bases, with 9 bases sitting between them. The CDR3 contains 12 residues. Per the germline V gene, CDR1 is GTSNPN and CDR2 is SVGIG (reference sequence). CDR3 sequence (DNA): TGTGCCTGGAGTCCTGGGGGCGAAAAACTGTTTTTT. Translating it yields CAWSPGGEKLFF.

Comment on this clone: At one end the junction does not follow the germline gene, possibly because of a read error. The J gene is TRBJ2-5, the V gene TRBV27, with D perhaps matching TRBD2 (5 bases). The CDR3 runs 11 residues. Germline-derived CDR1 and CDR2 are MNHEY and SMNVEV (reference sequence). Here the CDR3 reads CSSGVRETQYF. The CDR3 DNA reads TGCTCCTCCGGGGTAAGGGAGACCCAGTACTTC.

V usage is TRBV7-2 and J usage is TRBJ2-1, with 9 bases aligning to TRBD1. After removal of 5 bases from V and 9 bases from J, the junction contained 8 bases not matched to a gene. Germline-derived CDR1 and CDR2 are SGHTA and FQGNSA. The CDR3 runs to 14 residues. In nucleotides, the CDR3 is TGTGCCAGCAGCAACCGGGACAGGGTGGGTGAGCAGTTCTTC. Protein product: CASSNRDRVGEQFF.

Worth noting for this clone: This sample also contains other DNA sequences that code for the same CDR3. The chain couples TRBV2 to TRBJ1-2; a possible D gene is TRBD1 (5 bases). V lost 4 bases to trimming and J lost 2 bases, with 8 bases between them. This CDR3 has 13 residues. CDR1 is SNHLY and CDR2 is FYNNEI in the germline V gene. CDR3 in DNA: TGTGCCAGCAGTGGACAGCTAAACTATGGCTACACCTTC. Protein: CASSGQLNYGYTF.

This clone was picked up one time. The V gene is TRBV5-1, the J gene TRBJ2-7; 9 bases are a match to TRBD1. After removal of 0 bases from V and 5 bases from J, the junction contained 6 bases not matched to a gene. This CDR3 spans 15 amino acids. Germline CDR1 SGHRS, CDR2 YFSETQ. CDR3 nucleotides: TGCGCCAGCAGCTTGGCGGGGACAGGGAGCCACGAGCAGTACTTC. It is translated as CASSLAGTGSHEQYF.

This chain joins TRBV4-1 and TRBJ2-2, with D perhaps matching TRBD2 (5 bases). Per the germline V gene, CDR1 is MGHRA and CDR2 is YSYEKL. The CDR3 spans 16 residues. Trimming left V 0 bases short and J 7 bases short, with 15 bases between. CDR3 bases: TGCGCCAGCAGCCAAGATCAACTAGTGGAGTTCGGGGAGCTGTTTTTT. Translation: CASSQDQLVEFGELFF.

The chain links TRBV6-2 or TRBV6-3 to TRBJ1-2; TRBD1 matches at 8 bases. The V and J ends lost 0 bases and 4 bases, in that order; junction bases with no gene match: 4. CDR1 is MNHEY, CDR2 SVGEGT, per germline. The CDR3 has 15 amino acids. The CDR3 reads CASSYSGQEVYGYTF. Here the CDR3 DNA reads TGTGCCAGCAGTTACTCGGGACAGGAGGTCTATGGCTACACCTTC.

This chain uses TRBV4-2 with TRBJ1-6; 7 nucleotides line up with TRBD1. Germline V gene data show CDR1 as LGHNA and CDR2 as YNFKEQ. J gave up 8 bases and V 0 bases, and 10 bases lay outside the gene matches. The length of the CDR3 is 17 residues. The CDR3: CASSQEGGGGRDSPLHF. Written as DNA, the CDR3 is TGTGCCAGCAGCCAAGAAGGAGGGGGCGGACGTGATTCACCCCTCCACTTT.

Notes on this clone: This specimen includes other DNA sequences encoding the same CDR3. V usage is TRBV3-1 (or the pseudogene TRBV3-2) and J usage is TRBJ1-1; 7 nucleotides agree with TRBD1. CDR1 and CDR2 from the germline V gene are LGHDT and YNNKEL (reference sequence). J was trimmed by 4 bases and V by 3 bases; bases with no gene match: 2. The CDR3 length is 13 residues. The CDR3 region has the DNA TGTGCCAGCAGCCAGGCAGGGGGCACTGAAGCTTTCTTT. Its translation: CASSQAGGTEAFF.

DNA of the CDR3: TGTGCCAGCAGCCAGGGGACGGGAAACACCATATATTTT. Amino acid sequence: CASSQGTGNTIYF. The chain links TRBV7-9 to TRBJ1-3, with a tentative D call TRBD1 (6 bases). The germline gives CDR1 SEHNR, CDR2 FQNEAQ (reference sequence). V was clipped by 5 bases and J by 4 bases, with 9 bases between them. The CDR3 is made up of 13 amino acids.

The genes are TRBV28 and TRBJ1-1; 7 bases agree with TRBD1. Germline CDR1 reads MDHEN; CDR2 reads SYDVKM. CDR3 length equals 16 residues. Trimming removed 5 bases from V and 4 bases from J; junction bases left unmatched: 13. Here the CDR3 DNA reads TGTGCCAGCAGTCCATCGGACAGGAGAGGATTCACTGAAGCTTTCTTT. Amino acids: CASSPSDRRGFTEAFF.

This clone came up once. This chain connects TRBV18 to TRBJ1-5, with D possibly TRBD1 on 5 matching bases. This CDR3 is 15 amino acids long. CDR1 is KGHSH, CDR2 LQKENI, per germline. Trimming took off 1 base at V and 6 bases at J, with 13 bases between the two ends. The CDR3 DNA sequence: TGTGCCAGCTCACCACGGGGGGACGGGAGTCAGCCCCAGCATTTT. Protein product: CASSPRGDGSQPQHF.

This chain uses TRBV30 with TRBJ1-6; D ambiguous. The CDR3 covers 14 residues. Deletions cut 2 bases from V and 4 bases from J, with 9 bases between. Germline-derived CDR1 and CDR2 are GTSNPN and SVGIG (reference sequence). The CDR3 DNA reads as TGTGCCTGGAGTCGGGAAGGGTATAATTCACCCCTCCACTTT. Amino acid sequence: CAWSREGYNSPLHF.

This chain connects TRBV15 to TRBJ1-5; 8 bases map to TRBD1. J was trimmed by 3 bases and V by 1 base; bases with no gene match: 5. This CDR3 is 16 amino acids long. The germline gives CDR1 LNHNV, CDR2 YYDKDF (reference sequence). The CDR3: CATSRGPTGANQPQHF. The CDR3 DNA reads TGTGCCACCAGCAGAGGCCCGACAGGGGCCAATCAGCCCCAGCATTTT. Complete variable domain (other parts from reference TRBV15 and TRBJ1-5): DAMVIQNPRYQVTQFGKPVTLSCSQTLNHNVMYWYQQKSSQAPKLLFHYYDKDFNNEADTPDNFQSRRPNTSFCFLDIRSPGLGDTAMYLCATSRGPTGANQPQHFGDGTRLSIL.

The J gene is TRBJ1-1, the V gene TRBV30; D is unclear. CDR3 length equals 13 residues. V was shortened by 5 bases and J by 5 bases, with 15 bases between the two germline ends. Germline V gene sequence: CDR1 GTSNPN, CDR2 SVGIG (reference sequence). CDR3 DNA sequence: TGTGCCTGGGGCCGGACCCCGGGGACTGAAGCTTTCTTT. Translating gives CAWGRTPGTEAFF.

This clone was counted a single time. The CDR3 DNA is TGTGCCAGCAGCCAAGATCTTAAGCGGCAAGAGACCCAGTACTTC. This codes for CASSQDLKRQETQYF. This sequence joins TRBV3-1 (or the pseudogene TRBV3-2) and TRBJ2-5; D is perhaps TRBD2 (5 bases). The germline V and J ends were trimmed by 0 bases and 2 bases, with 10 bases remaining between them. The V gene's germline CDR1 is LGHDT and CDR2 YNNKEL (reference sequence). CDR3 size: 15 residues.

This rearrangement joins TRBV28 to TRBJ1-2, with D possibly being TRBD1 (6 bases). This CDR3 spans 14 amino acids. Germline values: CDR1 MDHEN, CDR2 SYDVKM. The V end was cut by 6 bases, the J end by 4 bases, with 15 bases between. CDR3 DNA: TGTGCCAGCAGAGTAGGGGGATCGAGCTATGGCTACACCTTC. Its translation: CASRVGGSSYGYTF.